Given below is one T cell receptor (beta chain) in context. This entry belongs to a study of control samples from healthy donors and cancer patients. Assay used: immunoSEQ multiplex PCR; TCRdb lists only in-frame clones, some missing. The sample has some 150,000 clones; more than 85% are singletons. The CDR3 is 15 amino acids. V trimming: 5 bases; J trimming: 3 bases; junction bases outside the gene matches: 5. CDR1 and CDR2 (germline): SGHVS, FQNEAQ. The source is a man aged 45-65 years in good health. The specimen was blood. The rearrangement joins TRBV7-8 to TRBJ1-3; TRBD1 matches 9 bases. The CDR3: CASSPLGQGGNTIYF. CDR3 nucleotide sequence: TGTGCCAGCAGCCCTTTGGGACAGGGTGGAAACACCATATATTTT.